This record looks at one T cell receptor beta chain sequence and its context. What antigen it recognizes has not been identified. No base qualities exist here, and no much larger clone lies one base off it. This sample is part of a study of control samples from healthy donors and cancer patients (dated by TCRdb to the early 2020s). Libraries were prepared through the immunoSEQ multiplex PCR assay. TCRdb retrieved this table from immuneACCESS and kept in-frame rearrangements only. Not all clones are present; in checked studies, unresolved V genes account for under half, and no reason is known for the remainder. A total of about 130,000 clones appear in this sample, just under 95% of them only once. Together, the top ten hold more than 13% of the sample. The junction shows trimming of 7 bases on V and 0 bases on J, plus 7 bases between the germline ends. CDR1 is given as SNHLY and CDR2 as FYNNEI, both from the germline V gene. Measured from the cysteine to the phenylalanine, the CDR3 is 13 residues long. The kept DNA is CDR3 alone, 39 bases in frame from the first base.

The sequencing input was PBMCs. Here the chain combines TRBV2 and TRBJ1-3; no D segment can be confidently identified. This sequence originates from a man in his 60s with colorectal cancer. CDR3 protein: CASTIISGNTIYF. The nucleotide sequence is given as TGTGCCAGCACGATAATCTCTGGAAACACCATATATTTT.